The sequence of this TCR beta chain was determined in a study of T cell changes during pregnancy in multiple sclerosis. Data came from immunoSEQ multiplex PCR; TCRdb stores just in-frame clones and leaves some out. The sample holds about 70,000 clones, around 90% seen once. The V gene end was trimmed by 1 base and the J gene end by 4 bases; junction bases not matched to a gene: 4. In germline, CDR1 is SGDLS, CDR2 YYNGEE. The length of the CDR3 is 15 residues. The chain combines TRBV9 with TRBJ2-1, with 8 bases lining up with TRBD2. Sequenced here: CD4+ T cells from peripheral blood mononuclear cells, sampled after pregnancy. The receptor was derived from a female donor with multiple sclerosis, enrolled in a pregnancy study. The DNA of the CDR3 is TGTGCCAGCAGCGTATTAAGCGGGAGTTACAATGAGCAGTTCTTC. Residues: CASSVLSGSYNEQFF.